This paragraph reports one TCR beta chain. The data stem from a study of T cell changes during pregnancy in multiple sclerosis. The germline V and J ends were trimmed by 4 bases and 1 base, with 7 bases remaining between them. Looked up from germline, CDR1 is SGHTA and CDR2 is FQGNSA. This CDR3 is built from 13 residues. The table came from immunoSEQ multiplex PCR; TCRdb's copy has only in-frame clones and leaves some out. The table includes around 56,000 clones, roughly nine tenths detected once. The input for sequencing was CD4+ T cells from peripheral blood mononuclear cells, taken in the first trimester of pregnancy. This chain uses TRBV7-2 with TRBJ1-1; tentatively, D is TRBD1 (5 bases). The clonotype was recovered from a female donor with multiple sclerosis, enrolled in a pregnancy study. CDR3 in DNA: TGTGCCAGCAGCTACACAGGGAACACTGAAGCTTTCTTT. It specifies CASSYTGNTEAFF.